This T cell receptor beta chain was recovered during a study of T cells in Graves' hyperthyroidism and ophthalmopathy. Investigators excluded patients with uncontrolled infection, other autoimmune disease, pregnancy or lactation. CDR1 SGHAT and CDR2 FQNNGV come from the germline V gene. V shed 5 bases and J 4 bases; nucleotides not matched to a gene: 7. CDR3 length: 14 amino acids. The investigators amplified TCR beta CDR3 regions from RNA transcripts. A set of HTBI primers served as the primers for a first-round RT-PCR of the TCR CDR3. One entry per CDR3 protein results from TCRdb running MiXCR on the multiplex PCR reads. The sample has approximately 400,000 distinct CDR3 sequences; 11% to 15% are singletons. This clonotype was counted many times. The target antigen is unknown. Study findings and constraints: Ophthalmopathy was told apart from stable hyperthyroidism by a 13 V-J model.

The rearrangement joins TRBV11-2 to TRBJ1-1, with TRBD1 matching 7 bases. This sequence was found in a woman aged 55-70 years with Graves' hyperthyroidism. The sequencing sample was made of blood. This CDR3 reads CASSPPYRGTEAFF. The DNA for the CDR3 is TGTGCCAGCAGCCCCCCCTACAGGGGCACTGAAGCTTTCTTT. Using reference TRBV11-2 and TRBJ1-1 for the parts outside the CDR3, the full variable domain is EAGVAQSPRYKIIEKRQSVAFWCNPISGHATLYWYQQILGQGPKLLIQFQNNGVVDDSQLPKDRFSAERLKGVDSTLKIQPAKLEDSAVYLCASSPPYRGTEAFFGQGTRLTVV.